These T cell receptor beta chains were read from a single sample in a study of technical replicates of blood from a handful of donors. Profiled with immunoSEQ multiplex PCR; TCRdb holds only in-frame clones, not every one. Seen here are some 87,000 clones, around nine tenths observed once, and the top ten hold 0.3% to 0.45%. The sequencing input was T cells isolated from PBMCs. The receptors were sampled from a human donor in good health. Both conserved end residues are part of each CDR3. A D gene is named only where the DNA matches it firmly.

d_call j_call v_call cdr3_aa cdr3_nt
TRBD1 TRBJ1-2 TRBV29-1 CSVDELGTGFYGYTF TGCAGCGTTGATGAATTAGGGACAGGCTTCTATGGCTACACCTTC
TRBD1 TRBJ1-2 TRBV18 CASSPLTTGNKGYTF TGTGCCAGCTCACCCCTCACGACAGGGAATAAAGGCTACACCTTC
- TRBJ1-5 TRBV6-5 CASSKQGGSNQPQHF TGTGCCAGCAGTAAACAGGGCGGGAGCAATCAGCCCCAGCATTTT
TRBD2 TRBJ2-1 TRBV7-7 CASSPLLAGGYNEQFF TGTGCCAGCAGCCCCCTACTAGCGGGAGGTTACAATGAGCAGTTCTTC
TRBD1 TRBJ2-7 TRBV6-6 CASSPQGDIFSEQYF TGTGCCAGCAGCCCCCAGGGGGACATTTTTTCGGAGCAGTACTTC
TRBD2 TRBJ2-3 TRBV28 CASSPSLTSGRRGTDTQYF TGTGCCAGCAGTCCTAGTTTGACTAGCGGGAGGAGGGGGACAGATACGCAGTATTTT
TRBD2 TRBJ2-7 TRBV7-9 CASSQGLAGGPSYEQYF TGTGCCAGCAGCCAGGGACTAGCGGGAGGGCCCTCCTACGAGCAGTACTTC
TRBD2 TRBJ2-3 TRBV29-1 CSVDKREFSDTQYF TGCAGCGTTGACAAGCGGGAGTTCTCCGATACGCAGTATTTT
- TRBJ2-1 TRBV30 CAWRNGLPSYNEQFF TGTGCCTGGAGAAATGGACTGCCTTCCTACAATGAGCAGTTCTTC
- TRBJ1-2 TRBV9 CASSVEAGVLWTNYGYTF TGTGCCAGCAGCGTAGAAGCGGGAGTCCTATGGACTAACTATGGCTACACCTTC
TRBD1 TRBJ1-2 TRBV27 CASSLSTGLYGYTF TGTGCCAGCAGTTTATCGACAGGGCTGTATGGCTACACCTTC
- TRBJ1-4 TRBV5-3 CARSLEPQNNEKLFF TGTGCCAGAAGCTTGGAACCACAGAATAATGAAAAACTGTTTTTT
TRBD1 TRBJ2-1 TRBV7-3 CASSTTGGGEQFF TGTGCCAGCAGCACGACAGGGGGCGGTGAGCAGTTCTTC
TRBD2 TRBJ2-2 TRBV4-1 CASSQRGREGRNTGELFF TGCGCCAGCAGCCAAAGGGGGCGGGAGGGCCGAAACACCGGGGAGCTGTTTTTT
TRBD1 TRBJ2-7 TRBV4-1 CASSQDYGDRGSYEQYF TGCGCCAGCAGCCAAGATTATGGAGACAGGGGGTCCTACGAGCAGTACTTC
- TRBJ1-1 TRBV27 CASSPNGQANLNTEAFF TGTGCCAGCAGTCCGAACGGACAAGCTAATTTAAACACTGAAGCTTTCTTT
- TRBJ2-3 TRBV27 CASSPSIDTQYF TGTGCCAGCAGTCCCTCTATCGATACGCAGTATTTT
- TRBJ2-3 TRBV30 CACSYEGSDTQYF TGTGCCTGCAGTTATGAGGGATCAGATACGCAGTATTTT